Listed below are T cell receptor beta chains from one sample, sequenced in a study of human T cells and chemical hapten exposure. Each CDR3 protein gets one entry after TCRdb re-called the RACE reads with MiXCR. In the table there are tens of thousands of distinct CDR3 sequences, about 11% of which are singletons. The specimen comprised whole blood, sampled in connection with sensitization to the hapten diphenylcyclopropenone (DPC). The receptors were sampled from a man aged 35 to 55 with alopecia areata. Some clones in this sample may be carry-over from other donors' samples. Each CDR3 is given with its conserved first and last residue. Fields, in order: CDR3 DNA, CDR3 protein, clone size, D gene, V gene, J gene. D genes are given only for firm matches. The size of a clone is reported for some rows only, either as once, few or many, or as a class for expanded clones.

CDR3 DNA: TGTGCCAGCAGCTTACCTGCAGCCACAGATACGCAGTATTTT
CDR3 protein: CASSLPAATDTQYF
clone size: few
D gene: -
V gene: TRBV7-9
J gene: TRBJ2-3

CDR3 DNA: TGTGCCAGCAGTTACCGCCCGGGGGACAGGGTCCCCTATGGCTACACCTTC
CDR3 protein: CASSYRPGDRVPYGYTF
clone size: many
D gene: TRBD1
V gene: TRBV6-2/TRBV6-3
J gene: TRBJ1-2

CDR3 DNA: TGTGCCAGTAGTTTGGTGAATAGCGATGAGCAGTTCTTC
CDR3 protein: CASSLVNSDEQFF
clone size: -
D gene: -
V gene: TRBV19
J gene: TRBJ2-1

CDR3 DNA: TGTGCCAGCAGTAACCACAGGGGGTCTGGGGCCAACGTCCTGACTTTC
CDR3 protein: CASSNHRGSGANVLTF
clone size: few
D gene: TRBD1
V gene: TRBV25-1
J gene: TRBJ2-6

CDR3 DNA: TGTGCCAGCAAGGAGAGGGACATTGGAAATTCACCCCTCCACTTT
CDR3 protein: CASKERDIGNSPLHF
clone size: -
D gene: -
V gene: TRBV12-3/TRBV12-4
J gene: TRBJ1-6

CDR3 DNA: TGTGCCAGCAGTGAGTCAGGTCTCACTGCCGGAGAGACCCAGTACTTC
CDR3 protein: CASSESGLTAGETQYF
clone size: -
D gene: -
V gene: TRBV2
J gene: TRBJ2-5

CDR3 DNA: TGTGCCAGCAGCCCCAGGGCCCAGGGGGCAACTAATGAAAAACTGTTTTTT
CDR3 protein: CASSPRAQGATNEKLFF
clone size: few
D gene: TRBD1
V gene: TRBV3-1
J gene: TRBJ1-4

CDR3 DNA: TGTGCCAGCATCACTAGCCCCGCCGGGGAGCTGTTTTTT
CDR3 protein: CASITSPAGELFF
clone size: few
D gene: -
V gene: TRBV6-1
J gene: TRBJ2-2

CDR3 DNA: TGTGCCAGCAGCCAACCAAGATCGGGGACTAGAGCACCTACGCAGTATTTT
CDR3 protein: CASSQPRSGTRAPTQYF
clone size: -
D gene: TRBD2
V gene: TRBV3-1
J gene: TRBJ2-3

CDR3 DNA: TGTGCCAGCAGCGTAGGAGCGGGGGTCGGGTCCTACGAGCAGTACTTC
CDR3 protein: CASSVGAGVGSYEQYF
clone size: few
D gene: TRBD2
V gene: TRBV9
J gene: TRBJ2-7

CDR3 DNA: TGTGCCAGCAGTATCGTGGAGGGGGGCGGTCAGCCCCAGCATTTT
CDR3 protein: CASSIVEGGGQPQHF
clone size: many
D gene: -
V gene: TRBV12-3/TRBV12-4
J gene: TRBJ1-5

CDR3 DNA: TGCGCCAGCAGCTTGTTGGGGCTAGCGGGGCCCTCTGGGGCCAACGTCCTGACTTTC
CDR3 protein: CASSLLGLAGPSGANVLTF
clone size: -
D gene: TRBD2
V gene: TRBV5-1
J gene: TRBJ2-6

CDR3 DNA: TGTGCCAGCAGTTACTCAGGCGGGGGCTCGTCCTATAATTCACCCCTCCACTTT
CDR3 protein: CASSYSGGGSSYNSPLHF
clone size: -
D gene: -
V gene: TRBV6-5
J gene: TRBJ1-6

CDR3 DNA: TGTGCCAGCCGAGAACAGGGGGCGTCTAACATTCAGTACTTC
CDR3 protein: CASREQGASNIQYF
clone size: -
D gene: TRBD1
V gene: TRBV6-2/TRBV6-3
J gene: TRBJ2-4

CDR3 DNA: TGTGCCAGCAGCTCCCAGGGTATCAATCAGCCCCAGCATTTT
CDR3 protein: CASSSQGINQPQHF
clone size: few
D gene: -
V gene: TRBV11-2
J gene: TRBJ1-5

CDR3 DNA: TGTGCCAGCAGTTACAGGACTAGCGTCTTCTTC
CDR3 protein: CASSYRTSVFF
clone size: many
D gene: TRBD2
V gene: TRBV6-2/TRBV6-3
J gene: TRBJ2-1

CDR3 DNA: TGCGCCAGCAGCCCGGGGCCGGGACAGAGTTATGGCTACACCTTC
CDR3 protein: CASSPGPGQSYGYTF
clone size: -
D gene: TRBD1
V gene: TRBV4-1
J gene: TRBJ1-2

CDR3 DNA: TGCAGTGCTAGAGCTCCGATTCAAGTCGGGAACACTGAAGCTTTCTTT
CDR3 protein: CSARAPIQVGNTEAFF
clone size: few
D gene: -
V gene: TRBV20-1
J gene: TRBJ1-1

CDR3 DNA: TGTGCCAGCTCACCACCGGCGGGAGACGGTCCAGAGACCCAGTACTTC
CDR3 protein: CASSPPAGDGPETQYF
clone size: -
D gene: TRBD2
V gene: TRBV18
J gene: TRBJ2-5

CDR3 DNA: TGTGCCAGCAGCTTATACGGGGGGAGTTACAATGAGCAGTTCTTC
CDR3 protein: CASSLYGGSYNEQFF
clone size: -
D gene: TRBD2
V gene: TRBV7-9
J gene: TRBJ2-1

CDR3 DNA: TGCAGCGTTGAAGTCGGGAGTGCAGATACGCAGTATTTT
CDR3 protein: CSVEVGSADTQYF
clone size: few
D gene: -
V gene: TRBV29-1
J gene: TRBJ2-3

CDR3 DNA: TGTGCCACCAGTGATTTGGACGGGACTAGCGACAATGAGCAGTTCTTC
CDR3 protein: CATSDLDGTSDNEQFF
clone size: many
D gene: TRBD2
V gene: TRBV24-1
J gene: TRBJ2-1

CDR3 DNA: TGTGCCAGCAGCCTGCTTGGGACTAGCGGGAGGTACACAGATACGCAGTATTTT
CDR3 protein: CASSLLGTSGRYTDTQYF
clone size: -
D gene: TRBD2
V gene: TRBV7-2
J gene: TRBJ2-3

CDR3 DNA: TGTGCCATGAGCGGGCAGACCACAGATACGCAGTATTTT
CDR3 protein: CAMSGQTTDTQYF
clone size: few
D gene: -
V gene: TRBV10-3
J gene: TRBJ2-3

CDR3 DNA: TGTGCCAGCAGTTTATCTAGGGATTCACCCCTCCACTTT
CDR3 protein: CASSLSRDSPLHF
clone size: -
D gene: -
V gene: TRBV27
J gene: TRBJ1-6

CDR3 DNA: TGCAGTGCCGCTCCGGGACTGAGCGTGACAGATACGCAGTATTTT
CDR3 protein: CSAAPGLSVTDTQYF
clone size: few
D gene: -
V gene: TRBV20-1
J gene: TRBJ2-3

CDR3 DNA: TGTGCCAGCAGTCCGGGGCAGGGGCGGACTGAAGCTTTCTTT
CDR3 protein: CASSPGQGRTEAFF
clone size: few
D gene: -
V gene: TRBV5-4
J gene: TRBJ1-1

CDR3 DNA: TGTGCCAGCAGCTCCCGGGACACGAGGGACTACGACAATGAGCAGTTCTTC
CDR3 protein: CASSSRDTRDYDNEQFF
clone size: few
D gene: -
V gene: TRBV4-2
J gene: TRBJ2-1

CDR3 DNA: TGTGCCAGTAGGGAACAGGGGGCGCGAGGCAATCAGCCCCAGCATTTT
CDR3 protein: CASREQGARGNQPQHF
clone size: many
D gene: TRBD1
V gene: TRBV19
J gene: TRBJ1-5

CDR3 DNA: TGTGCCAGCAGTTTATATCCTCATGGCTACACCTTC
CDR3 protein: CASSLYPHGYTF
clone size: many
D gene: -
V gene: TRBV12-3/TRBV12-4
J gene: TRBJ1-2

CDR3 DNA: TGTGCCTATTTACAGGGAATGAACACTGAAGCTTTCTTT
CDR3 protein: CAYLQGMNTEAFF
clone size: many
D gene: -
V gene: TRBV30
J gene: TRBJ1-1

CDR3 DNA: TGTGCCAGCAGTTACGCCGAAACTCCCCCCGGACGGACCCTCCACTTT
CDR3 protein: CASSYAETPPGRTLHF
clone size: many
D gene: -
V gene: TRBV6-5
J gene: TRBJ1-6

CDR3 DNA: TGTGCCAGCAGCTCCCGGGACTACACAGATACGCAGTATTTT
CDR3 protein: CASSSRDYTDTQYF
clone size: few
D gene: TRBD2
V gene: TRBV12-3/TRBV12-4
J gene: TRBJ2-3

CDR3 DNA: TGCGCCAGCAGCCAAAGCCTCGGGACTAGCGGGCTCTACGAGCAGTACTTC
CDR3 protein: CASSQSLGTSGLYEQYF
clone size: many
D gene: TRBD2
V gene: TRBV4-3
J gene: TRBJ2-7

CDR3 DNA: TGTGCCAGCAGTTTTCTTAGCGGCACAGATACGCAGTATTTT
CDR3 protein: CASSFLSGTDTQYF
clone size: many
D gene: -
V gene: TRBV28
J gene: TRBJ2-3

CDR3 DNA: TGTGCCAGCAGCCCGGGACAGGTCGGGATTGGGCAGACCCAGTACTTC
CDR3 protein: CASSPGQVGIGQTQYF
clone size: few
D gene: TRBD1
V gene: TRBV7-9
J gene: TRBJ2-5

CDR3 DNA: TGTGCCAGCAGTTTAAATCCAGGGACAGGGGGTAGTAATGAGCAGTTCTTC
CDR3 protein: CASSLNPGTGGSNEQFF
clone size: once
D gene: TRBD1
V gene: TRBV12-3/TRBV12-4
J gene: TRBJ2-1

CDR3 DNA: TGTGCCAGCAGCCCTCGATTCGAGGGTCGAGGTGAAAAACTGTTTTTT
CDR3 protein: CASSPRFEGRGEKLFF
clone size: few
D gene: -
V gene: TRBV7-8
J gene: TRBJ1-4

CDR3 DNA: TGCAGCGTTGATAAGTCATACAATGAGCAGTTCTTC
CDR3 protein: CSVDKSYNEQFF
clone size: -
D gene: -
V gene: TRBV29-1
J gene: TRBJ2-1

CDR3 DNA: TGTGCCACCAGTGACCGGACAGACCTGTATGGCTACACCTTC
CDR3 protein: CATSDRTDLYGYTF
clone size: -
D gene: -
V gene: TRBV24-1
J gene: TRBJ1-2

CDR3 DNA: TGTGCCAGCAGCTTAGGGCCTGTAGCGGGAGTTCCCACCCTTAGCACAGATACGCAGTATTTT
CDR3 protein: CASSLGPVAGVPTLSTDTQYF
clone size: -
D gene: TRBD2
V gene: TRBV7-2
J gene: TRBJ2-3

CDR3 DNA: TGTGCCAGCAGTTCTAGCCTAGACCAAAACATTCAGTACTTC
CDR3 protein: CASSSSLDQNIQYF
clone size: few
D gene: -
V gene: TRBV6-2/TRBV6-3
J gene: TRBJ2-4

CDR3 DNA: TGTGCCAGCAGTGCGTGGTCTGCAACTAATGAAAAACTGTTTTTT
CDR3 protein: CASSAWSATNEKLFF
clone size: many
D gene: -
V gene: TRBV2
J gene: TRBJ1-4

CDR3 DNA: TGTGCCATCAGTGAGGAGACTGGTGCAGATACGCAGTATTTT
CDR3 protein: CAISEETGADTQYF
clone size: -
D gene: -
V gene: TRBV10-3
J gene: TRBJ2-3

CDR3 DNA: TGTGCCAGCAGCCAAGAGAGCAATCAGCCCCAGCATTTT
CDR3 protein: CASSQESNQPQHF
clone size: many
D gene: -
V gene: TRBV3-1
J gene: TRBJ1-5